The next 11 T cell receptor beta chains were all read from a single sample in a study of blood T cell repertoires in COVID-19. Here immunoSEQ multiplex PCR was the method, and the copy in TCRdb shows in-frame clones only, minus some. Of about 47,000 clones listed, around four fifths are singletons. Sequencing input: peripheral blood. Every receptor here comes from a man in his 70s with active COVID-19.

The chain is built from TRBV7-2 and TRBJ1-3; possible D gene TRBD1, 6 bases. V dropped 5 bases and J dropped 4 bases, with 18 bases sitting between them. CDR3 length equals 16 residues. Looked up from germline, CDR1 is SGHTA and CDR2 is FQGNSA. The CDR3 nucleotides are TGTGCCAGCAGCCAGGGCCGGGGGGCGCCCGGAAACACCATATATTTT. It encodes CASSQGRGAPGNTIYF. Full variable domain (outside the CDR3, taken from reference TRBV7-2 and TRBJ1-3): GAGVSQSPSNKVTEKGKDVELRCDPISGHTALYWYRQSLGQGLEFLIYFQGNSAPDKSGLPSDRFSAERTGGSVSTLTIQRTQQEDSAVYLCASSQGRGAPGNTIYFGEGSWLTVV.

This clone turned up a few times. The genes are TRBV18 and TRBJ1-5, with TRBD1 matching 7 bases. The CDR3 length is 13 residues. The V gene end was trimmed by 8 bases and the J gene end by 1 base; junction bases not matched to a gene: 2. Germline-derived CDR1 and CDR2 are KGHSH and LQKENI. The CDR3 sequence: CASQQGSNQPQHF. CDR3 nucleotides: TGTGCCAGCCAACAGGGGAGCAATCAGCCCCAGCATTTT. The full variable domain, in which reference TRBV18 and TRBJ1-5 provide the parts outside the CDR3, is NAGVMQNPRHLVRRRGQEARLRCSPMKGHSHVYWYRQLPEEGLKFMVYLQKENIIDESGMPKERFSAEFPKEGPSILRIQQVVRGDSAAYFCASQQGSNQPQHFGDGTRLSIL.

The chain employs TRBV4-1 and TRBJ1-1; D is ambiguous. The CDR3 contains 15 residues. V lost 0 bases and J 0 bases, leaving 8 bases between the germline ends. CDR1 and CDR2 (germline): MGHRA, YSYEKL. CDR3 nucleotide sequence: TGCGCCAGCAGCCAAGAGAGCGGGCTGAACACTGAAGCTTTCTTT. Residues: CASSQESGLNTEAFF.

This sequence joins TRBV18 and TRBJ2-7, with 7 positions matching TRBD1. Germline assignment: CDR1 KGHSH and CDR2 LQKENI. The CDR3 is made up of 16 amino acids. Unmatched junction bases numbered 7, after V lost 0 bases and J lost 2 bases. CDR3: CASSPPVRQGAYEQYF. For the CDR3, the DNA is TGTGCCAGCTCACCACCTGTAAGACAGGGAGCCTACGAGCAGTACTTC.

The chain links TRBV2 to TRBJ1-5; D not resolved. Germline V CDR1 and CDR2: SNHLY, FYNNEI. The CDR3 consists of 15 residues. V was shortened by 4 bases and J by 3 bases, with 13 bases between the two germline ends. The CDR3 protein is CASSALSANNQPQHF. The CDR3 DNA reads TGTGCCAGCAGTGCACTATCTGCCAACAATCAGCCCCAGCATTTT.

The chain couples TRBV7-3 to TRBJ2-1, with 10 bases matching TRBD2. Germline V gene lookup returns CDR1 SGHTA and CDR2 FQGTGA. There are 17 residues in the CDR3. Germline trimming cut 5 bases from V and 2 bases from J; bases unmatched to any gene: 9. CDR3 sequence (DNA): TGTGCCAGCAGCCTCAATCCAGCGGGGGGGCCCTACAATGAGCAGTTCTTC. This codes for CASSLNPAGGPYNEQFF.

The chain combines TRBV6-6 with TRBJ1-5; the D is unclear. Germline V gene sequence: CDR1 MNHNY, CDR2 SVGAGI (reference sequence). The CDR3 extends over 14 amino acids. Trimming stripped 5 bases from V and 5 bases from J, with 13 bases between. CDR3 bases: TGTGCCAGCAGTGACGTAGGGAGAGATCAGCCCCAGCATTTT. Translating it yields CASSDVGRDQPQHF.

The chain joins TRBV19 to TRBJ2-5; D may be TRBD1 (7 bases). V was pared by 1 base and J by 1 base, with 19 bases between. This CDR3 is built from 18 residues. Germline CDR1 and CDR2: LNHDA and SQIVND (reference sequence). The CDR3 DNA follows: TGTGCCAGTAGTATAGGTAGGAAGTCAGGGGGGTCCCAAGAGACCCAGTACTTC. Translating it yields CASSIGRKSGGSQETQYF.

This clone was seen only a few times. This chain uses TRBV29-1 with TRBJ1-1; TRBD1 might be the D (6 bases). CDR3 length: 13 residues. Germline CDR1 SQVTM, CDR2 ANQGSEA. V lost 7 bases and J 3 bases, leaving 15 bases between the germline ends. The CDR3 nucleotides read TGCAGCGCCCGAGAGGACAGCCACACTGAAGCTTTCTTT. This sequence encodes CSAREDSHTEAFF. Supplemented by reference TRBV29-1 and TRBJ1-1, the full variable domain reads SAVISQKPSRDICQRGTSLTIQCQVDSQVTMMFWYRQQPGQSLTLIATANQGSEATYESGFVIDKFPISRPNLTFSTLTVSNMSPEDSSIYLCSAREDSHTEAFFGQGTRLTVV.

The chain employs TRBV7-9 and TRBJ2-5, with a possible D match to TRBD1 (5 bases). The V and J ends lost 10 bases and 1 base respectively, with 19 bases between them. This CDR3 has 15 residues. The V gene's germline CDR1 is SEHNR and CDR2 FQNEAQ (reference sequence). The CDR3 loop reads CATWSRGWFQETQYF. In DNA, the CDR3 is TGTGCCACCTGGTCTAGGGGTTGGTTCCAAGAGACCCAGTACTTC.

The chain combines TRBV3-1 (or the pseudogene TRBV3-2) with TRBJ1-3; maybe TRBD1 (6 bases). Trimming left V 2 bases short and J 0 bases short, with 17 bases between. This CDR3 region has 18 residues. Germline V CDR1 and CDR2: LGHDT, YNNKEL (reference sequence). The CDR3 DNA sequence: TGTGCCAGCAGCCAATCTCAAACAGGGCGGAGCTCTGGAAACACCATATATTTT. As protein: CASSQSQTGRSSGNTIYF.